These 2 T cell receptor beta chains were sequenced from one sample in a study of long-term antiretroviral therapy in people with HIV. At survey level, the immunoSEQ assay was run in its v3.0 version. Clones were read by immunoSEQ multiplex PCR, and TCRdb kept only the in-frame ones, dropping some. The data hold about 22,000 clones, with around 80% observed a single time. The specimen comprised unsorted PBMCs, sampled 4.1 years after starting antiretroviral therapy. Every receptor here comes from a woman aged 40 to 50 with HIV.

This rearrangement joins TRBV19 to TRBJ2-7; D unresolved. The CDR3 contains 14 residues. Germline CDR1 is LNHDA and CDR2 is SQIVND (reference sequence). V was cut by 5 bases and J by 3 bases, with 14 bases left in between. The CDR3, as DNA: TGTGCCAGTAGTCTTAAGGGCTCCCTCTACGAGCAGTACTTC. Protein sequence: CASSLKGSLYEQYF. The whole variable domain, filled in from reference TRBV19 and TRBJ2-7, reads DGGITQSPKYLFRKEGQNVTLSCEQNLNHDAMYWYRQDPGQGLRLIYYSQIVNDFQKGDIAEGYSVSREKKESFPLTVTSAQKNPTAFYLCASSLKGSLYEQYFGPGTRLTVT.

The genes are TRBV7-9 and TRBJ2-5, with D possibly TRBD1 on 5 matching bases. This CDR3 spans 18 amino acids. CDR1 is SEHNR and CDR2 is FQNEAQ in the germline V gene (reference sequence). V was trimmed by 5 bases and J by 5 bases, leaving 27 bases between them. CDR3 in amino acids: CASSTTKDSAIPGETQYF. The DNA for the CDR3 is TGTGCCAGCAGCACTACGAAAGACAGTGCTATTCCCGGGGAGACCCAGTACTTC.